The TCR beta chain under discussion was sequenced for a study of CD8+ T cells in alopecia areata. Points from the study as a whole: It was lesional scalp, especially alopecia totalis/universalis, that showed higher clonality than normal scalp.

Using a FACSAria, the CD4+ and CD8+ T cells were sorted from the PBMCs. In the case of this clone: What it binds is unknown.

V was clipped by 8 bases and J by 5 bases, with 15 bases between them. The CDR3 spans 13 residues. CDR1 and CDR2 from the germline V gene are SGHAT and FQNNGV. cDNA prepared by RNA extraction and subsequent reverse transcription served as the template for sequencing. Profiling relied on immunoSEQ multiplex PCR, and the TCRdb table lists in-frame clones only, not all of them. The sample includes around 190,000 clones, 45% to 70% of them seen just once. The V call is TRBV11-2, the J call TRBJ1-2, with D unresolved. Sequencing used CD8+ T cells sorted from blood. This receptor was taken from a human donor in good health. This CDR3 reads CASLPALGYGYTF. The CDR3 DNA reads as TGTGCCAGCCTCCCGGCTCTGGGATATGGCTACACCTTC.